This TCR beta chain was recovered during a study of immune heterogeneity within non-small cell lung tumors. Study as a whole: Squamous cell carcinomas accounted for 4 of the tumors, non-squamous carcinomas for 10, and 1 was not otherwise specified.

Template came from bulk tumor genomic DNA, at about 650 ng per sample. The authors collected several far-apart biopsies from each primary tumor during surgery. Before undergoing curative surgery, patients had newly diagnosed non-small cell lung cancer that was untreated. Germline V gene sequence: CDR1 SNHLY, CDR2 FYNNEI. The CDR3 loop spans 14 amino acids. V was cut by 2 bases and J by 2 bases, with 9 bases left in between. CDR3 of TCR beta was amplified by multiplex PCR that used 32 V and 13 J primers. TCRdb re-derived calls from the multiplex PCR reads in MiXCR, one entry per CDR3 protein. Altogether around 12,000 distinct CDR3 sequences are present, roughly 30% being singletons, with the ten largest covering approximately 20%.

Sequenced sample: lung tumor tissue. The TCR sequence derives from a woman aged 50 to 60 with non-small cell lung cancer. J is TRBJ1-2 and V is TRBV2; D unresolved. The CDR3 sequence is CASSEQARNYGYTF. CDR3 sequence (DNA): TGTGCCAGCAGTGAACAGGCGAGAAACTATGGCTACACCTTC.